This T cell receptor (beta chain) comes out of a study of T-cell memory formation after mild COVID-19. Germline V lookup: CDR1 SGHRS, CDR2 YFSETQ. CDR3 size: 15 residues. V was trimmed by 1 base and J by 2 bases, leaving 7 bases between them. Using its own MiXCR run on the 5' RACE reads, TCRdb lists one record per CDR3 protein. The sample lists hundreds of thousands of distinct CDR3 sequences, under 20% occurring once. Sequencing was performed on PBMCs or a T cell subset sorted from them (not recorded which). This receptor was obtained from a man between 18 and 35 years old who had mild COVID-19 (a few samples of this study predate the infection). Cell type and time point are not known. J is TRBJ2-6 and V is TRBV5-1; the D is unclear. CDR3 amino acids: CASSLSLAGANVLTF. The CDR3 DNA follows: TGCGCCAGCAGCTTGTCTTTGGCTGGGGCCAACGTCCTGACTTTC.